This T cell receptor (beta chain) was documented in a study of T cell responses to AZD1222 COVID-19 vaccine. Points from the study as a whole: Repertoire samples came only from after the peak T cell response. Among the donors, most were white British and more were female, and clonal diversity was possibly underestimated. Per reports, nearly half of all spike-specific TCRs target regions that are unmutated in variants.

About this clone itself: Its antigen remains unknown.

Sequencing was performed with immunoSEQ multiplex PCR; in TCRdb, only in-frame clones are kept and a portion is missing. The sample records about 150,000 clones, approximately 89% being singletons. The CDR3 is 17 residues long. The V gene lost 5 bases and the J gene lost 0 bases, with 19 bases spanning the gap. Germline CDR1 is SGHNT and CDR2 is YENEEA. Second-dose groups at about 4 or about 12 weeks were pooled. Sequencing was performed on peripheral blood, taken 28 days after the second AZD1222 dose. The sequence was obtained from an adult who received the AZD1222 COVID-19 vaccine. This sequence joins TRBV11-3 and TRBJ1-2; D perhaps matches TRBD1 (6 bases). DNA of the CDR3: TGTGCCAGCAGCCCTTACGGACAGAAGGAGTCTAACTATGGCTACACCTTC. Translating gives CASSPYGQKESNYGYTF. Drawing the rest from reference TRBV11-3 and TRBJ1-2, the complete variable domain is EAGVVQSPRYKIIEKKQPVAFWCNPISGHNTLYWYLQNLGQGPELLIRYENEEAVDDSQLPKDRFSAERLKGVDSTLKIQPAELGDSAVYLCASSPYGQKESNYGYTFGSGTRLTVV.